The T cell receptor beta chain under discussion was sequenced for a study of T cells in localized non-small cell lung cancer. Regarding the study as a whole: Heterogeneity cannot be ruled out, as sequencing used one tumor region only. The study found T cell clonality highest in uninvolved adjacent lung, above tumor. Paired adjacent lung recovered a median around 60 of the top 100 tumor clones.

V shed 4 bases and J shed 4 bases, with 5 bases lying between them. The germline CDR1 and CDR2 sequences are SGHNT and YENEEA. This CDR3 contains 11 residues. As regards this clone: The antigen is undetermined.

Using immunoSEQ multiplex PCR, the repertoire was profiled, and TCRdb retains in-frame clones only, with some absent. The sample contains around 25,000 clones, around 88% of which appear only once. The receptor was isolated from a female donor older than 55 with stage I lung adenocarcinoma. The gene calls are TRBV11-3 and TRBJ2-7; D unresolved. The specimen was peripheral blood, collected before any cancer treatment. This CDR3 reads CASSSEYEQYF. CDR3 coding DNA: TGTGCCAGCAGCTCGGAATACGAGCAGTACTTC.